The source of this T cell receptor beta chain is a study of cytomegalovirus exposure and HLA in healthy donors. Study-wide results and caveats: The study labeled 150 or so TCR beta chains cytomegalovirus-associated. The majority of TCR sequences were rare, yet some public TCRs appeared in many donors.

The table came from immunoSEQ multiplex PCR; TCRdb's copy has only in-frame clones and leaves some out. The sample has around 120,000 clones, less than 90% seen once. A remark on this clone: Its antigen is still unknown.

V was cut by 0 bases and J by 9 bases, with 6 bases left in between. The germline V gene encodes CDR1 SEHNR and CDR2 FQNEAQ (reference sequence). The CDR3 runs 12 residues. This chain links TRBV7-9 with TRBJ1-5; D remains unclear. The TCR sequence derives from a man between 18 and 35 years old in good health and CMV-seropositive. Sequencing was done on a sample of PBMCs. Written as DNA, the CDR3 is TGTGCCAGCAGCTTAGCGGGGAGGCCCCAGCATTTT. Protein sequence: CASSLAGRPQHF.